Below are 19 T cell receptor beta chains sequenced from a single sample in a study of blood T cell repertoires in COVID-19. The method was immunoSEQ multiplex PCR; TCRdb's version includes in-frame clones alone and lacks a portion of them. Found here are 20,000 to 30,000 clones, about 92% of them singletons; the top ten hold around 2.1%. Sequencing was carried out using peripheral blood. The receptors derive from a human donor in a cohort sampled during active COVID-19.

The chain joins TRBV7-3 to TRBJ2-2; 9 bases line up with TRBD1. This CDR3 is 14 amino acids long. CDR1 is SGHTA, CDR2 FQGTGA, per germline. V lost 6 bases, J lost 7 bases, and 6 bases stayed unmatched. The CDR3 DNA sequence: TGTGCCAGCAGACGGGACAGGGAACGCGGGGAGCTGTTTTTT. Amino acids: CASRRDRERGELFF.

The chain uses TRBV23-1 and TRBJ1-2; 7 positions agree with TRBD1. TRBV23-1 is an open reading frame, and its role is uncertain. J gave up 7 bases and V 9 bases, and 11 bases lay outside the gene matches. CDR3 length: 13 amino acids. CDR3 sequence (DNA): TGCGCCAGATGCTTCGACAGGGCTTTTGGCTACACCTTC. Translating gives CARCFDRAFGYTF.

In its sample, this clone was seen a few times. The chain combines TRBV12-3 or TRBV12-4 with TRBJ1-6; a weak D match, TRBD1 (5 bases). V lost 6 bases and J lost 7, with 10 bases in between. The CDR3 is 13 amino acids. The DNA of the CDR3 is TGTGCCAGCAGCCTCGGGGGGAATTCACCCCTCCACTTT. It codes for CASSLGGNSPLHF.

The J gene is TRBJ1-6, the V gene TRBV7-2; D is perhaps TRBD1 (5 bases). Germline CDR1 reads SGHTA; CDR2 reads FQGNSA. Trimming shortened V by 4 bases and J by 9 bases, and 7 bases separated the two germline ends. The CDR3 sequence is 12 residues long. CDR3 sequence reads: CASSSGRSPLHF. In nucleotides, the CDR3 is TGTGCCAGCAGCTCAGGGCGTTCACCCCTCCACTTT. Variable domain in full (rest from reference TRBV7-2 and TRBJ1-6): GAGVSQSPSNKVTEKGKDVELRCDPISGHTALYWYRQSLGQGLEFLIYFQGNSAPDKSGLPSDRFSAERTGGSVSTLTIQRTQQEDSAVYLCASSSGRSPLHFGNGTRLTVT.

The V gene is TRBV20-1, the J gene TRBJ2-1; 8 positions match TRBD2. V lost 3 bases, J lost 0 bases, and 7 bases stayed unmatched. The germline CDR1 and CDR2 sequences are DFQATT and SNEGSKA (reference sequence). This CDR3 is built from 16 residues. In DNA form, the CDR3 reads TGCAGTGCTAGTACCGGCAGCGGGAGCTCCTACAATGAGCAGTTCTTC. This encodes CSASTGSGSSYNEQFF.

This chain joins TRBV9 and TRBJ2-7, with 13 positions matching TRBD2. With 5 bases clipped from V and 2 bases from J, the junction kept 7 bases outside the gene matches. The CDR3 is 16 amino acids. Germline V lookup: CDR1 SGDLS, CDR2 YYNGEE. This CDR3 is CASSPGLAGRTYEQYF. The CDR3 DNA is TGTGCCAGCAGTCCGGGACTAGCGGGGCGAACCTACGAGCAGTACTTC.

The V and J genes are TRBV6-2 or TRBV6-3 and TRBJ1-2; no clear D. V was cut by 0 bases and J by 7 bases, with 12 bases left in between. This CDR3 contains 14 residues. The germline gives CDR1 MNHEY, CDR2 SVGEGT. CDR3 DNA: TGTGCCAGCAGTTACTCTTTTCGGGGAGGTGGCTACACCTTC. Protein: CASSYSFRGGGYTF.

The chain is built from TRBV7-2 and TRBJ2-7, with 7 nucleotides matching TRBD2. The V and J ends lost 5 bases and 1 base, in that order; junction bases with no gene match: 11. Germline loops: CDR1 SGHTA, CDR2 FQGNSA. The length of the CDR3 is 16 residues. In DNA form, the CDR3 reads TGTGCCAGCAGCCTTTCGGGGAGCGGGACTTCCTACGAGCAGTACTTC. This sequence encodes CASSLSGSGTSYEQYF.

The rearrangement links TRBV6-4 to TRBJ1-1; no firm D call. This CDR3 has 13 residues. CDR1 and CDR2 (germline): MRHNA, SNTAGT. V gave up 4 bases and J gave up 2 bases, with 8 bases separating them. The CDR3 reads CASSVEDNTEAFF. The CDR3 DNA sequence: TGTGCCAGCAGTGTCGAGGATAACACTGAAGCTTTCTTT.

The gene calls are TRBV5-4 and TRBJ1-2; 7 bases map to TRBD1. After removal of 4 bases from V and 2 bases from J, the junction contained 8 bases not matched to a gene. CDR1 and CDR2 (germline): SGHNT, YYREEE (reference sequence). The CDR3 loop spans 15 amino acids. In DNA, the CDR3 is TGTGCCAGCAGCCAAGGGACAGTTTTAAACTATGGCTACACCTTC. This codes for CASSQGTVLNYGYTF.

The genes are TRBV19 and TRBJ1-4, with 7 bases aligning to TRBD1. CDR3 length: 14 residues. V lost 3 bases and J lost 14; bases outside the gene matches: 12. Germline V gene lookup returns CDR1 LNHDA and CDR2 SQIVND (reference sequence). CDR3 coding DNA: TGTGCCAGTAGTATCGGGACAGTCCGATTTTCCCTGTTTTTT. It codes for CASSIGTVRFSLFF.

This clone was observed a single time. The chain combines TRBV3-1 (or the pseudogene TRBV3-2) with TRBJ2-3, with 10 nucleotides matching TRBD1. After removal of 1 base from V and 9 bases from J, the junction contained 7 bases not matched to a gene. The CDR3 covers 15 residues. Germline CDR1 is LGHDT and CDR2 is YNNKEL (reference sequence). This chain's CDR3 is CASSQGCGTGETQYF. The DNA for the CDR3 is TGTGCCAGCAGCCAAGGTTGTGGGACAGGGGAAACGCAGTATTTT.

The genes are TRBV7-9 and TRBJ1-5; unclear D gene. The CDR3 runs 14 residues. With 0 bases removed from V and 5 bases from J, the gap between germline ends came to 8 bases. Germline V CDR1 and CDR2: SEHNR, FQNEAQ (reference sequence). The CDR3 sequence: CASSLAQSYQPQHF. As DNA, the CDR3 is TGTGCCAGCAGCTTAGCACAGAGTTATCAGCCCCAGCATTTT.

The V and J genes are TRBV24-1 and TRBJ1-5; 9 bases agree with TRBD1. Germline V gene lookup returns CDR1 KGHDR and CDR2 SFDVKD. V lost 12 bases, J lost 2 bases, and 7 bases stayed unmatched. This CDR3 contains 14 residues. CDR3 in amino acids: CAEQGAERNQPQHF. Written as DNA, the CDR3 is TGTGCCGAACAGGGGGCGGAGCGCAATCAGCCCCAGCATTTT.

The V and J genes are TRBV28 and TRBJ2-7; the match to TRBD2 covers 9 bases. Germline values: CDR1 MDHEN, CDR2 SYDVKM. This CDR3 comprises 15 residues. The trim removed 5 bases at V and 2 bases at J, leaving 7 bases unmatched. CDR3 nucleotide sequence: TGTGCCAGCAGTAGTCCTAGCGGGGCCACCTACGAGCAGTACTTC. Translating it yields CASSSPSGATYEQYF.

The V gene is TRBV6-6, the J gene TRBJ2-2; TRBD1 agrees at 9 bases. With V trimmed by 4 bases and J by 5 bases, 8 bases remained unmatched. The CDR3 is 16 amino acids. Per germline, CDR1 MNHNY and CDR2 SVGAGI (reference sequence). The CDR3 sequence is CASSSPGTGRTGELFF. CDR3 in DNA: TGTGCCAGCAGTTCCCCCGGGACAGGGCGTACCGGGGAGCTGTTTTTT.

The chain has TRBV19 and TRBJ2-7, with 7 nucleotides matching TRBD2. In germline, CDR1 is LNHDA, CDR2 SQIVND (reference sequence). The CDR3 is 16 residues long. After removal of 5 bases from V and 2 bases from J, the junction contained 12 bases not matched to a gene. The DNA for the CDR3 is TGTGCCAGTAGTCCCCGTTTTGCGGGAGCTGCCTACGAGCAGTACTTC. Translated: CASSPRFAGAAYEQYF.

V and J are TRBV11-2 and TRBJ2-1; 12 bases match TRBD2. Germline CDR1 is SGHAT and CDR2 is FQNNGV. The V and J ends lost 3 bases and 9 bases, in that order; junction bases with no gene match: 6. CDR3 size: 15 residues. CDR3 bases: TGTGCCAGCAGCTTGCTAGCGGGGGGGCGTTCTGAGCAGTTCTTC. It encodes CASSLLAGGRSEQFF.

The V and J genes are TRBV4-2 and TRBJ2-7, with 7 bases fitting TRBD1. CDR1 and CDR2 (germline): LGHNA, YNFKEQ. The CDR3 consists of 16 residues. The V and J ends lost 2 bases and 0 bases, in that order; junction bases with no gene match: 7. CDR3 sequence (DNA): TGTGCCAGCAGCCAAATAACGGGACAGAGCTCCTACGAGCAGTACTTC. This sequence encodes CASSQITGQSSYEQYF.